The 3 T cell receptor beta chains below come from one sample, sequenced in a study of CD8+ T cells in alopecia areata. Sample treatment: oral pan-JAK inhibitor, 5-10 mg twice daily. Reverse transcription of extracted RNA yielded cDNA, which provided the sequencing template. Produced via immunoSEQ multiplex PCR; TCRdb's table is partial and in-frame only. This sample has about 190,000 clones; approximately 67% occur once, and the top ten carry 1.3%. The sample was CD4+ T cells sorted from blood, taken at approximately week 49, from a patient treated with tofacitinib. The receptors derive from a human donor with alopecia areata.

V gene TRBV6-5 combines with J gene TRBJ1-5; possible D gene TRBD1, 5 bases. The CDR3 sequence is 14 residues long. From germline, CDR1 is MNHEY and CDR2 SVGAGI. V was cut by 7 bases and J by 7 bases, with 17 bases left in between. The chain's CDR3 is CASIPGAGEQPQHF. For the CDR3, the DNA is TGTGCCAGCATCCCCGGTGCGGGGGAACAGCCCCAGCATTTT.

J is TRBJ2-5 and V is TRBV7-2, with 13 bases lining up with TRBD2. Looked up from germline, CDR1 is SGHTA and CDR2 is FQGNSA. The CDR3 has 20 residues. The V and J ends lost 0 bases and 4 bases, in that order; junction bases with no gene match: 14. CDR3 bases: TGTGCCAGCAGCTTAGCGCTCTGGACTAGCGGGGGTCCCTTATTAGAGACCCAGTACTTC. Amino acid sequence: CASSLALWTSGGPLLETQYF.

The rearrangement joins TRBV2 to TRBJ1-2, with 8 bases identical to TRBD1. Germline lookup yields CDR1 SNHLY and CDR2 FYNNEI. Unmatched junction bases numbered 1, after V lost 2 bases and J lost 2 bases. The CDR3 has 14 amino acids. CDR3 nucleotide sequence: TGTGCCAGCAGTGAACAGGGGGCGAACTATGGCTACACCTTC. This translates into CASSEQGANYGYTF.